This entry lists 12 T cell receptor beta chains sequenced from one sample in a study of Ad26.COV2.S vaccination and SARS-CoV-2 variants. Sequenced by immunoSEQ multiplex PCR; TCRdb stores in-frame clones only, minus some. The table has about 350,000 clones, approximately 81% seen once; the top ten hold about 3.5%. Documented treatment: about 20 received Ad26.COV2.S at low or high dose, single or two shots; about 5 received placebo; per-sample allocation not given. It was on day 63 after the first vaccine or placebo injection that samples were taken. Material: peripheral blood, obtained in a trial of Ad26.COV2.S vaccine versus placebo. All receptors come from a person aged 18 to 65 who received the Ad26.COV2.S COVID-19 vaccine or a placebo.

CDR3 protein: CASSWGQVNTEAFF. CDR3 DNA sequence: TGTGCCAGCAGTTGGGGACAGGTGAACACTGAAGCTTTCTTT. The rearrangement uses TRBV11-2 and TRBJ1-1, with TRBD1 matching 8 bases. This CDR3 has 14 residues. Germline values: CDR1 SGHAT, CDR2 FQNNGV. J was trimmed by 0 bases and V by 6 bases; bases with no gene match: 3.

Ten or more counts support this clone. The V and J genes are TRBV6-2 or TRBV6-3 and TRBJ2-7, with a weak D call TRBD1 (6 bases). This CDR3 is 15 amino acids long. Trimming left V 4 bases short and J 4 bases short, with 17 bases between. Germline loops: CDR1 MNHEY, CDR2 SVGEGT. In DNA, the CDR3 is TGTGCCAGCAGTTTCCTGGACAGCCTCTCTTACGAGCAGTACTTC. Translating gives CASSFLDSLSYEQYF.

The chain combines TRBV25-1 with TRBJ2-1; D may be TRBD2 (5 bases). The V end was cut by 5 bases, the J end by 9 bases, with 14 bases between. Germline V gene sequence: CDR1 MGHDK, CDR2 SYGVNS. The CDR3 totals 13 residues. The CDR3 DNA reads as TGTGCCAGCAGTCCTGGGCTAGCAGGTGAGCAGTTCTTC. Its translation is CASSPGLAGEQFF.

V and J are TRBV12-5 and TRBJ2-3, with TRBD1 matching over 7 bases. In germline, CDR1 is LGHNT, CDR2 FRNRAP. The CDR3 is made up of 17 amino acids. J was trimmed by 0 bases and V by 4 bases; bases with no gene match: 10. In DNA form, the CDR3 reads TGTGCTAGTGGTTCTGTCGACAGGGACCTAAGCACAGATACGCAGTATTTT. This encodes CASGSVDRDLSTDTQYF. Using reference TRBV12-5 and TRBJ2-3 for the parts outside the CDR3, the full variable domain is DARVTQTPRHKVTEMGQEVTMRCQPILGHNTVFWYRQTMMQGLELLAYFRNRAPLDDSGMPKDRFSAEMPDATLATLKIQPSEPRDSAVYFCASGSVDRDLSTDTQYFGPGTRLTVL.

This clone has a handful of counts. The chain has TRBV5-6 and TRBJ1-2; possible D gene TRBD1, 6 bases. The CDR3 is made up of 13 amino acids. CDR1 SGHDT and CDR2 YYEEEE come from the germline V gene. The germline V and J ends were trimmed by 2 bases and 6 bases, with 11 bases remaining between them. The CDR3 DNA reads as TGTGCCAGCAGCTTACAGGGTACGAATGGCTACACCTTC. Translating it yields CASSLQGTNGYTF.

The CDR3 spells CASSQEGKFPGELFF. The CDR3 coding sequence is TGTGCCAGCAGCCAAGAAGGGAAGTTTCCCGGGGAGCTGTTTTTT. V and J are TRBV3-1 (or the pseudogene TRBV3-2) and TRBJ2-2; D ambiguous. V lost 0 bases and J lost 6, with 11 bases in between. Germline-derived CDR1 and CDR2 are LGHDT and YNNKEL (reference sequence). The CDR3 totals 15 residues.

Note on this clone: Other DNA variants within this sample encode the same CDR3. The V and J genes are TRBV5-1 and TRBJ1-6; 8 bases match TRBD1. With 0 bases clipped from V and 9 bases from J, the junction kept 2 bases outside the gene matches. In germline, CDR1 is SGHRS, CDR2 YFSETQ. The CDR3 runs 14 residues. CDR3 in amino acids: CASSLDTGGSPLHF. CDR3 coding DNA: TGCGCCAGCAGCTTGGATACAGGGGGTTCACCCCTCCACTTT.

The chain combines TRBV4-1 with TRBJ2-7; D call uncertain. Germline values: CDR1 MGHRA, CDR2 YSYEKL. Trimming took 1 base from V and 6 from J, leaving 4 bases between them. The CDR3 has 11 residues. The CDR3 bases are TGCGCCAGCAGCCAAGTCGGCGAGCAGTACTTC. Translation: CASSQVGEQYF.

This clone has a handful of counts. The CDR3 protein is CASSLAGVLINYGYTF. The CDR3 nucleotides are TGTGCCAGCAGCTTGGCGGGTGTCCTTATTAACTATGGCTACACCTTC. The V and J genes are TRBV5-6 and TRBJ1-2; D uncertain. The CDR3 extends over 16 amino acids. Germline V gene lookup returns CDR1 SGHDT and CDR2 YYEEEE. Trimming shortened V by 0 bases and J by 1 base, and 13 bases separated the two germline ends.

The genes are TRBV7-2 and TRBJ2-7; 13 nucleotides align to TRBD2. This CDR3 has 18 amino acids. From germline, CDR1 is SGHTA and CDR2 FQGNSA. The trim removed 1 base at V and 0 bases at J, leaving 6 bases unmatched. CDR3 in amino acids: CASSLGTSGGPSSYEQYF. CDR3 nucleotide sequence: TGTGCCAGCAGCTTAGGGACTAGCGGGGGCCCAAGCTCCTACGAGCAGTACTTC.

DNA of the CDR3: TGTGCCAGCTCACCGCCGCAACAAGAGACCCAGTACTTC. It codes for CASSPPQQETQYF. The chain is built from TRBV18 and TRBJ2-5; D is unresolved. The CDR3 length is 13 residues. The germline V gene encodes CDR1 KGHSH and CDR2 LQKENI. The V end was cut by 3 bases, the J end by 2 bases, with 7 bases between.

The V and J genes are TRBV6-6 and TRBJ2-2; D is perhaps TRBD1 (6 bases). V lost 7 bases to trimming and J lost 2 bases, with 14 bases between them. Germline V lookup: CDR1 MNHNY, CDR2 SVGAGI (reference sequence). This CDR3 contains 15 residues. CDR3 in DNA: TGTGCCAGCACCTCAATGGGACACAACACCGGGGAGCTGTTTTTT. It encodes CASTSMGHNTGELFF.